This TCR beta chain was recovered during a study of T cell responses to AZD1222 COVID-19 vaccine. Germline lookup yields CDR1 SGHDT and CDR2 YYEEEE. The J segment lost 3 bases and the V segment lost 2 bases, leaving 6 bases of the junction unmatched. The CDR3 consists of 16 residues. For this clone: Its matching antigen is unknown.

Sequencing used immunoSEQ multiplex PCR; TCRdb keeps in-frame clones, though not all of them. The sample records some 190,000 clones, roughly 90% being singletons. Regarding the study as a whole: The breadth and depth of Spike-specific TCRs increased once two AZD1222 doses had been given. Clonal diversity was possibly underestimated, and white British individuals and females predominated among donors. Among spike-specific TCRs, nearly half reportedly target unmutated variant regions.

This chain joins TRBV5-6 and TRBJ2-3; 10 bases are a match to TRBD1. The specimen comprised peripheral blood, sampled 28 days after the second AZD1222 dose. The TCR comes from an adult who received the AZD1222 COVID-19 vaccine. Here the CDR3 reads CASSFLTGGQTDTQYF. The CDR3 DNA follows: TGTGCCAGCAGCTTCCTGACAGGGGGCCAAACAGATACGCAGTATTTT.